These 27 T cell receptor beta chains were sequenced from one sample in a study of T-cell memory formation after mild COVID-19. TCRdb redid the calling of the 5' RACE reads with MiXCR, one entry per CDR3 protein. The repertoire holds 300,000 to 350,000 distinct CDR3 sequences, with approximately 19% as singletons. Sequencing was done on a sample of PBMCs or a T cell subset sorted from them (not recorded which). These receptors all come from a man aged 18 to 35 who had mild COVID-19 (a few samples of this study predate the infection). Cell type and time point are not known.

The chain has TRBV7-2 and TRBJ1-2; D is perhaps TRBD1 (5 bases). The CDR3 consists of 14 residues. Trimming removed 5 bases from V and 6 bases from J, with 16 bases in between. From germline, CDR1 is SGHTA and CDR2 FQGNSA. The CDR3 DNA follows: TGTGCCAGCAGCCTCGACAGCCTTATTCATGGCTACACCTTC. Its translation: CASSLDSLIHGYTF.

This clonotype was found a few times. J is TRBJ1-1 and V is TRBV10-3; D is undetermined. CDR3 size: 14 residues. The germline gives CDR1 ENHRY, CDR2 SYGVKD. With 0 bases removed from V and 6 bases from J, the gap between germline ends came to 11 bases. CDR3 sequence (DNA): TGTGCCATCAGTGAGTCGCCCCGTGCCGCTGAAGCTTTCTTT. Protein product: CAISESPRAAEAFF.

Only a few counts were recorded for this clonotype. The gene calls are TRBV7-9 and TRBJ2-1; TRBD2 matches 7 bases. This CDR3 is built from 15 residues. Per germline, CDR1 SEHNR and CDR2 FQNEAQ (reference sequence). Trimming at V came to 5 bases and at J to 4 bases, leaving 8 bases not matched to a gene. Written as DNA, the CDR3 is TGTGCCAGCAGCCAAACCGGGGGGTTGTACAATGAGCAGTTCTTC. Protein sequence: CASSQTGGLYNEQFF.

This clonotype appeared many times. The chain couples TRBV7-9 to TRBJ1-2, with no clear D. The CDR3 consists of 12 residues. Looked up from germline, CDR1 is SEHNR and CDR2 is FQNEAQ (reference sequence). The V end was cut by 4 bases, the J end by 7 bases, with 10 bases between. Written as DNA, the CDR3 is TGTGCCAGCAGCTCTACGGACCTTGGCTACACCTTC. Protein sequence: CASSSTDLGYTF.

This clonotype has a handful of counts. The chain recombines TRBV11-1 with TRBJ2-7; D is undetermined. The ends were cut back, 2 bases at V and 4 bases at J, with 9 bases in the middle. Germline CDR1 and CDR2: SGHAT and FQDESV (reference sequence). This CDR3 is built from 13 residues. This CDR3 is CASSLNSQYEQYF. In nucleotides, the CDR3 is TGTGCCAGCAGCTTAAACAGCCAATACGAGCAGTACTTC.

In its sample, this clonotype was seen a few times. This chain connects TRBV6-5 to TRBJ2-3; 10 nucleotides line up with TRBD1. CDR1 is MNHEY and CDR2 is SVGAGI in the germline V gene. There are 15 residues in the CDR3. Trimming took 6 bases from V and 1 from J; bases not matched to a gene: 4. The CDR3 protein is CASRPGTGGTDTQYF. CDR3 in DNA: TGTGCCAGCAGGCCCGGGACAGGGGGCACAGATACGCAGTATTTT.

This clonotype appeared once. The chain's CDR3 is CASKSLGGYTF. CDR3 nucleotides: TGTGCCAGCAAGTCGCTCGGCGGCTACACCTTC. The chain combines TRBV28 with TRBJ1-2; D is unclear. Germline V CDR1 and CDR2: MDHEN, SYDVKM. This CDR3 spans 11 amino acids. V lost 7 bases and J lost 8, with 11 bases in between.

The chain is built from TRBV11-2 and TRBJ2-5; 10 bases are shared with TRBD1. CDR1 and CDR2 from the germline V gene are SGHAT and FQNNGV. The CDR3 is 15 amino acids. Trimming removed 5 bases from V and 4 bases from J; junction bases left unmatched: 7. The CDR3 DNA follows: TGTGCCAGCAGCCCGCCTGGGACAGGGGTAGAGACCCAGTACTTC. This gives the protein CASSPPGTGVETQYF.

The V gene is TRBV7-4, the J gene TRBJ1-1; possibly TRBD1 for D (5 bases). Trimming pared 1 base from V and 4 bases from J, leaving 16 bases between. Germline CDR1 and CDR2: SGHVT and SQSDAQ. The CDR3 runs 16 residues. The CDR3, as DNA: TGTGCCAGCAGCTTAGGGGTGGAAAGGGGCGCCACTGAAGCTTTCTTT. This translates into CASSLGVERGATEAFF.

V and J are TRBV20-1 and TRBJ1-1; TRBD1 is a possible D gene (5 bases). The CDR3 spans 15 residues. The germline V and J ends were trimmed by 5 bases and 0 bases, with 16 bases remaining between them. Germline V gene data show CDR1 as DFQATT and CDR2 as SNEGSKA (reference sequence). Written as DNA, the CDR3 is TGCAGTGCTTCTCAGGGTCTGAAGATGAACACTGAAGCTTTCTTT. It yields the protein CSASQGLKMNTEAFF.

Many counts were recorded for this clonotype. The chain has TRBV5-5 and TRBJ2-7, with 9 positions matching TRBD1. This CDR3 has 13 residues. Germline CDR1 SGHKS, CDR2 YYEKEE (reference sequence). V shed 2 bases and J 6 bases; nucleotides not matched to a gene: 3. CDR3 bases: TGTGCCAGCAGCTTTCTGGGACAGGGCGAGCAGTACGTC. Its protein product is CASSFLGQGEQYV.

This chain connects TRBV6-2 or TRBV6-3 to TRBJ1-2; no firm D call. Germline CDR1 reads MNHEY; CDR2 reads SVGEGT. V lost 2 bases, J lost 6 bases, and 7 bases lay in between. The CDR3 covers 12 residues. The CDR3: CASSYIRDGYTF. The CDR3 region has the DNA TGTGCCAGCAGTTACATAAGGGATGGCTACACCTTC.

The J gene is TRBJ1-1, the V gene TRBV5-1; D might be TRBD1 (5 bases). The germline CDR1 and CDR2 sequences are SGHRS and YFSETQ. The CDR3 is 15 residues long. V dropped 3 bases and J dropped 1 base, with 13 bases sitting between them. The CDR3 region has the DNA TGCGCCAGCAGCTGGGGCCCGGGAGAGAACACTGAAGCTTTCTTT. It specifies CASSWGPGENTEAFF.

In its sample, this clonotype was seen a few times. This chain joins TRBV7-6 and TRBJ1-5, with a tentative D call TRBD1 (6 bases). The CDR3 covers 16 residues. Germline lookup yields CDR1 SGHVS and CDR2 FNYEAQ. V was clipped by 1 base and J by 4 bases, with 14 bases between them. The CDR3 DNA reads as TGTGCCAGCAGCTTAGGAGCAGGGGATAGAAATCAGCCCCAGCATTTT. As protein: CASSLGAGDRNQPQHF.

The rearrangement links TRBV24-1 to TRBJ2-1; 11 nucleotides agree with TRBD2. Trimming cost V 3 bases and J 7 bases; bases outside gene matches: 10. The CDR3 loop spans 17 amino acids. Germline assignment: CDR1 KGHDR and CDR2 SFDVKD. DNA for the CDR3: TGTGCCACCAGTGATGCGCTGCTAGCGGGGGGTCTTAATGAGCAGTTCTTC. Protein sequence: CATSDALLAGGLNEQFF.

The chain links TRBV12-3 or TRBV12-4 to TRBJ2-2; no clear D. Trimming removed 3 bases from V and 7 bases from J, with 3 bases in between. This CDR3 is built from 11 residues. The CDR3 DNA is TGTGCCAGCAGTTTCCTCGGGGAGCTGTTTTTT. It translates to CASSFLGELFF.

The genes are TRBV21-1 and TRBJ1-2. TRBV21-1 is listed as a pseudogene. The length of the CDR3 is 16 residues. The CDR3 bases are TGTGCCAGCAGCAAATTCTTCCCAGGGAGGAACTATGGCTACACCTTC. Protein product: CASSKFFPGRNYGYTF.

This clonotype was seen more than once but under ten times. The chain couples TRBV27 to TRBJ2-2; D unresolved. Germline loops: CDR1 MNHEY, CDR2 SMNVEV (reference sequence). Trimming pared 5 bases from V and 7 bases from J, leaving 8 bases between. The CDR3 extends over 12 amino acids. CDR3 in amino acids: CASSPRGGELFF. In DNA form, the CDR3 reads TGTGCCAGCAGTCCCCGCGGCGGGGAGCTGTTTTTT.

This clonotype showed up just a few times. The chain uses TRBV5-1 and TRBJ2-1; weak D call: TRBD2 (5 bases). Trimming cost V 4 bases and J 5 bases, with 13 bases left between them. Germline V lookup: CDR1 SGHRS, CDR2 YFSETQ. The CDR3 totals 14 residues. The CDR3 region is CASSPQRLNNEQFF. The CDR3 region has the DNA TGCGCCAGCAGCCCCCAGCGGCTAAACAATGAGCAGTTCTTC.

This clonotype was seen more than once but under ten times. The chain links TRBV20-1 to TRBJ2-7; unclear D gene. The CDR3 is 12 residues long. The ends were cut back, 5 bases at V and 3 bases at J, with 11 bases in the middle. The germline CDR1 and CDR2 sequences are DFQATT and SNEGSKA (reference sequence). CDR3 coding DNA: TGCAGTGCTCGCAACTTTATCTACGAGCAGTACGTC. It is translated as CSARNFIYEQYV.

V and J are TRBV11-2 and TRBJ2-3, with 14 bases aligning to TRBD2. CDR3 size: 18 residues. J gave up 3 bases and V 5 bases, and 10 bases lay outside the gene matches. Germline lookup yields CDR1 SGHAT and CDR2 FQNNGV. DNA of the CDR3: TGTGCCAGCAGCCCGCGGACTAGCGGGGGGCTATTTACAGATACGCAGTATTTT. This encodes CASSPRTSGGLFTDTQYF.

This clonotype came up once. The V and J genes are TRBV12-3 or TRBV12-4 and TRBJ1-1; D is perhaps TRBD1 (6 bases). The CDR3 runs to 13 residues. The V gene lost 5 bases and the J gene lost 6 bases, with 13 bases spanning the gap. The CDR3 protein is CASSPNRVSEAFF. The CDR3 nucleotides read TGTGCCAGCAGTCCAAACAGGGTCTCTGAAGCTTTCTTT.

The chain recombines TRBV4-1 with TRBJ1-2; no reliable D call. The CDR3 has 15 amino acids. The germline V gene encodes CDR1 MGHRA and CDR2 YSYEKL. V was clipped by 0 bases and J by 2 bases, with 10 bases between them. The CDR3 protein is CASSQEVVLNYGYTF. For the CDR3, the DNA is TGCGCCAGCAGCCAAGAAGTAGTACTGAACTATGGCTACACCTTC.

There are many counts of this clonotype. V and J are TRBV20-1 and TRBJ2-2; 8 positions agree with TRBD1. V lost 3 bases and J lost 4; bases outside the gene matches: 10. From germline, CDR1 is DFQATT and CDR2 SNEGSKA (reference sequence). This CDR3 is built from 16 residues. The CDR3 DNA reads TGCAGTGCTAGGATACCGGGACAGGAATCCACCGGGGAGCTGTTTTTT. This sequence encodes CSARIPGQESTGELFF.

The V call is TRBV24-1, the J call TRBJ2-5, with a weak D call TRBD2 (6 bases). V lost 7 bases and J 2 bases, leaving 10 bases between the germline ends. Looked up from germline, CDR1 is KGHDR and CDR2 is SFDVKD. The CDR3 spans 13 residues. Written as DNA, the CDR3 is TGTGCCACCAGAGGAGGGGCACAAGAGACCCAGTACTTC. Protein sequence: CATRGGAQETQYF.

The rearrangement uses TRBV20-1 and TRBJ2-3, with D perhaps TRBD2 (5 bases). The CDR3 covers 15 residues. CDR1 is DFQATT, CDR2 SNEGSKA, per germline (reference sequence). V was cut by 2 bases and J by 2 bases, with 14 bases left in between. The DNA of the CDR3 is TGCAGTGCTAGATCCAGGTCGAGGGACACAGATACGCAGTATTTT. It translates to CSARSRSRDTDTQYF.

This chain uses TRBV15 with TRBJ1-2, with 7 bases that match TRBD1. The ends lost 5 bases at V and 5 bases at J; junction bases unmatched: 11. The CDR3 extends over 15 amino acids. Germline loops: CDR1 LNHNV, CDR2 YYDKDF (reference sequence). CDR3 DNA sequence: TGTGCCACCAGCTCAGGGGGACAGTCGTCATATGGCTACACCTTC. It codes for CATSSGGQSSYGYTF.